This T cell receptor beta chain was profiled in a study of blood T cell repertoires in COVID-19. The wider study: The United States, Italy and Spain were the sources of the acute and convalescent COVID-19 samples. PBMCs, B-cell-depleted T cells, or T cells provided the cDNA or gDNA that made up the material.

The CDR3 has 11 amino acids. V lost 4 bases to trimming and J lost 3 bases, with 6 bases between them. The germline V gene encodes CDR1 DFQATT and CDR2 SNEGSKA (reference sequence). Repertoires were generated with immunoSEQ multiplex PCR, while TCRdb's copy carries only in-frame clones and drops some. The sample consists of 14,000 to 15,000 clones, around 87% of them appearing once. Sequencing used peripheral blood. The TCR was taken from a human donor in a cohort sampled during active COVID-19. The genes are TRBV20-1 and TRBJ1-2; D unclear. CDR3 loop: CSATGDYGYTF. CDR3 in DNA: TGCAGTGCTACCGGGGACTATGGCTACACCTTC.